The clone carrying this TCR beta chain was found a few times. Antigen specificity is unknown. This specimen comes from a study of beta chain features in type 1 diabetes. Study findings and constraints: For Type 1 diabetes patients, all four CD4+ subsets carried TCRB CDR3s that were moderately but significantly shorter.

Reverse transcribing all isolated RNA meant expressed TCRB transcripts were sequenced. Assay: immunoSEQ multiplex PCR; the TCRdb copy retains only in-frame clones and omits some. The sample yields hundreds of thousands of clones, around 15% seen once. In germline, CDR1 is SGHRS, CDR2 YFSETQ. V gave up 2 bases and J gave up 0 bases, with 5 bases separating them. There are 13 residues in the CDR3. The clonotype originates from a young man with type 1 diabetes. V and J are TRBV5-1 and TRBJ1-1, with unresolved D. Sequencing used naive CD4+ T cells from blood. Written as DNA, the CDR3 is TGCGCCAGCAGCTTAAACTTGAACACTGAAGCTTTCTTT. This translates into CASSLNLNTEAFF.